These T cell receptor beta chains were read from a single sample in a study of cytomegalovirus exposure and HLA in healthy donors. The method was immunoSEQ multiplex PCR; TCRdb's version includes in-frame clones alone and lacks a portion of them. Altogether 170,000 or so clones are present, around four fifths being singletons, with the ten largest covering about 4.9%. Sequencing was carried out using PBMCs. These receptors originate from a girl aged 5 to 17 in good health and CMV-seropositive. The CDR3 runs from the conserved cysteine through the conserved F or W.

j_call v_call cdr3_aa
TRBJ1-2 TRBV10-3 CAISSTGGSGDGYTF
TRBJ2-2 TRBV18 CASSPRRGARSGELFF
TRBJ1-2 TRBV7-9 CASSSMGGFYGYTF
TRBJ1-5 TRBV19 CASRTGRVQPQHF
TRBJ1-1 TRBV12-5 CASGFEDYNTEAFF
TRBJ2-3 TRBV6-1 CASGRQGWGQYF
TRBJ1-1 TRBV5-1 CASSIAQGDTEAFF
TRBJ1-2 TRBV7-9 CASSSWTGDFYGYTF
TRBJ2-5 TRBV14 CASSQRMTGSYQETQYF
TRBJ2-7 TRBV6-6 CASSYIAWSSYEQYF
TRBJ2-6 TRBV19 CASSLQGVSGANVLTF
TRBJ1-1 TRBV23-1 CASSHPRGRSNTEAFF
TRBJ1-1 TRBV19 CASSIRGLNTEAFF
TRBJ1-1 TRBV5-1 CASSSGTGLETFF
TRBJ1-6 TRBV25-1 CASKDWYNSPLHF
TRBJ2-7 TRBV27 CASSPAGLAGLYEQYF
TRBJ1-3 TRBV9 CASSAYLQGASGNTIYF
TRBJ1-2 TRBV11-2 CASSFTGGQDTNYGYTF
TRBJ2-7 TRBV5-1 CASSPGQGSTEQYF
TRBJ1-1 TRBV6-5 CASSYSVGQGTFF
TRBJ1-1 TRBV27 CARRLFSGGLEEAFF
TRBJ1-6 TRBV19 CASSIEGLNSPLHF
TRBJ2-2 TRBV19 CASSIGLLGLSTGELFF
TRBJ1-2 TRBV6-1 CASSDRTGGGYGYTF